This entry features one T cell receptor beta chain sequence. The donors were all Caucasian adults (living in Nashville, Tennessee). Data came from immunoSEQ multiplex PCR; TCRdb stores just in-frame clones and leaves some out. The data contain 2 million to 2.5 million clones, approximately 93% of them seen just once; the ten biggest clones take up approximately 0.35%. With V trimmed by 4 bases and J by 5 bases, 8 bases remained unmatched. The CDR3 has 16 amino acids. Germline assignment: CDR1 MNHEY and CDR2 SMNVEV (reference sequence). The data were taken from a study of shared clonotypes between healthy human individuals.

Sequences were obtained from naive CD4+ T cells from PBMCs. Sample subset: CD45RA+ positively selected. The chain uses TRBV27 and TRBJ1-1; 12 nucleotides agree with TRBD1. This clonotype was obtained from a man younger than 30 in good health. Some clones in this sample may be carry-over from other donors' samples. The CDR3 region is CASSSAGDRGRTEAFF. The CDR3 nucleotides are TGTGCCAGCAGTTCGGCGGGGGACAGGGGGCGGACTGAAGCTTTCTTT.